This is a list of T cell receptor beta chains from one sample in a study of blood T cell repertoires in COVID-19. The assay was immunoSEQ multiplex PCR, and TCRdb's table has in-frame clones only and misses some. The sample yields over 130,000 clones, over 80% seen once. The sequenced sample consisted of peripheral blood. The receptor source for this set is a man in his sixties with active or convalescent COVID-19. CDR3s leave out the opening cysteine and the closing phenylalanine or tryptophan. Size is stated for part of the rows, as once, few or many counts, or as a class when the clone is expanded.

J,V,size,CDR3
TRBJ2-7,TRBV9,.,ASSLGQGSSYEQY
TRBJ1-6,TRBV12-3/TRBV12-4,few,ASSLRQAPLH
TRBJ1-5,TRBV19,.,ASSIPQGITQPQH
TRBJ2-1,TRBV5-4,.,ASSSGTSWNEQF
TRBJ1-5,TRBV7-2,.,ASSLGGHSSNQPQH
TRBJ2-3,TRBV2,.,ASSEVLGVTDTQY
TRBJ2-7,TRBV7-6,.,ASSPRAGSPYEQY
TRBJ1-2,TRBV20-1,.,SASRRNGYT
TRBJ2-7,TRBV11-2,.,ASSLPGITYEQY
TRBJ1-1,TRBV28,.,ASSPPGWTEAF
TRBJ2-3,TRBV28,.,ASSLTNGGADTQY
TRBJ1-2,TRBV24-1,.,AVGADYGYT
TRBJ2-7,TRBV5-1,once,ASSLSGYEQY
TRBJ1-3,TRBV18,.,ASSPNRGPGNTIY
TRBJ2-7,TRBV10-1,.,ASSDIKGQKITYEQY
TRBJ2-7,TRBV7-9,.,ASSLAGGQTQY
TRBJ1-6,TRBV6-5,.,ASTRTGSLGSPLH
TRBJ1-2,TRBV27,.,ASGSAGPNYGYT
TRBJ1-2,TRBV24-1,.,ATSDSTGTGFGYT
TRBJ2-3,TRBV28,.,ASSPGVAGRPSTDTQY
TRBJ1-3,TRBV9,few,ASSSQRGDFPGNTIY